This T cell receptor beta chain was identified in a study of CD8 T cells in Susac syndrome. Overall study findings and caveats: It was acknowledged in the study that the number of individuals who were included in its TCR sequencing and HLA analysis was relatively small.

Worth noting for this clonotype: The antigen is not known.

Random hexamers were used to reverse transcribe an amount of roughly 0.45 to 1 ug RNA. Multiplex PCR with immunoSEQ amplified the TCR beta CDR3 across 54 Vbeta and 13 Jbeta. Each CDR3 protein is one row after TCRdb ran MiXCR on the immunoSEQ multiplex PCR reads. The sample records a few hundred thousand distinct CDR3 sequences, around 90% being singletons. The sample taken for sequencing was CD8+ T cells from PBMCs. The clonotype comes from a human donor with multiple sclerosis.

Written as DNA, the CDR3 is TGTGCCATCAGCCACGACAGGGCTGGCGCGCAGTACTTC. This gives the protein CAISHDRAGAQYF. The chain carries TRBV10-3 and TRBJ2-7; 7 nucleotides match TRBD1. Trimming cost V 6 bases and J 9 bases; bases outside gene matches: 11. The CDR3 runs to 13 residues. From germline, CDR1 is ENHRY and CDR2 SYGVKD.